The T cell receptor (beta chain) under discussion was sequenced for a study of blood T cell repertoires in COVID-19. Study background: PBMCs, B-cell-depleted T cells, or T cells provided the cDNA or gDNA that made up the material.

The CDR3 spans 16 residues. V trimming: 2 bases; J trimming: 8 bases; junction bases outside the gene matches: 9. Germline V lookup: CDR1 LGHNA, CDR2 YNFKEQ. Libraries were prepared by immunoSEQ multiplex PCR; TCRdb keeps only in-frame clonotypes and omits some of them. This table has approximately 76,000 clones, more than 65% appearing once. The sequencing sample was made of peripheral blood. This clonotype was obtained from a middle-aged man with acute or convalescent COVID-19. The V gene is TRBV4-2, the J gene TRBJ2-1, with 10 bases identical to TRBD2. The CDR3 loop reads CASSQQSSGGRDEQFF. The CDR3 DNA follows: TGTGCCAGCAGCCAACAGTCTAGCGGGGGTCGGGATGAGCAGTTCTTC.